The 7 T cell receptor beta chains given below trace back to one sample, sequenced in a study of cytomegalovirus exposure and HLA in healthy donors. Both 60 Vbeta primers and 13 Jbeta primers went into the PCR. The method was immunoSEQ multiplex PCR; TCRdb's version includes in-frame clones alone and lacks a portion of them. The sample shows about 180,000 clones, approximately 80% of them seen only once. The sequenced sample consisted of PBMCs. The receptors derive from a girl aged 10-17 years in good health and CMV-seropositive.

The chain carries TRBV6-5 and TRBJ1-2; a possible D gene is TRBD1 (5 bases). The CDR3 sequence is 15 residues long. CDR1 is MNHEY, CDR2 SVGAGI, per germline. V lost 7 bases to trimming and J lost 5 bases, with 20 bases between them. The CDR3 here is CASTDGGTEGYGYTF. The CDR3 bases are TGTGCCAGCACAGATGGTGGGACGGAGGGATATGGCTACACCTTC.

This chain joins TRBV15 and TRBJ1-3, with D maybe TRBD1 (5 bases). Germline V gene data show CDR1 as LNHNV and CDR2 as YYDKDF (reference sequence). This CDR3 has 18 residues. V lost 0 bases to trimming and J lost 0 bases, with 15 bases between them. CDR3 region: CATSRDLNGATSGNTIYF. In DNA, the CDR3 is TGTGCCACCAGCAGAGATTTGAATGGGGCCACCTCTGGAAACACCATATATTTT.

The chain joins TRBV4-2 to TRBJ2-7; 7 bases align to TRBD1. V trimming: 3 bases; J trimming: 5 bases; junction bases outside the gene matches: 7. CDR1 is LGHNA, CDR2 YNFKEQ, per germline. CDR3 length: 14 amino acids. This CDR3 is CASSQYRGEDEQYF. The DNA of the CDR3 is TGTGCCAGCAGCCAGTACAGGGGCGAGGACGAGCAGTACTTC.

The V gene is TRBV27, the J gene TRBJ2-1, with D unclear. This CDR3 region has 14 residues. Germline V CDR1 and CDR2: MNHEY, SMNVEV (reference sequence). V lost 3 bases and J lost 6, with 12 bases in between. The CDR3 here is CASSLAVVRNEQFF. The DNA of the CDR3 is TGTGCCAGCAGTTTGGCGGTGGTTCGCAATGAGCAGTTCTTC.

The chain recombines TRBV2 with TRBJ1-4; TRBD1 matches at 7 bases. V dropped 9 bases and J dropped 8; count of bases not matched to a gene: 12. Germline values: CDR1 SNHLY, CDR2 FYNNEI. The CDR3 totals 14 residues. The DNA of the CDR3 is TGTGCCAGTTCACTCGACAGGGTGGGGGAAAAACTGTTTTTT. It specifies CASSLDRVGEKLFF.

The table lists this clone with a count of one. DNA of the CDR3: TGTGCCAGCAGCAAGAACAGGGCCCAAGAGACCCAGTACTTC. Translation: CASSKNRAQETQYF. The rearrangement uses TRBV21-1 and TRBJ2-5; TRBD1, as called in the table, went unchecked against the DNA. TRBV21-1 is an annotated pseudogene. This CDR3 contains 14 residues.

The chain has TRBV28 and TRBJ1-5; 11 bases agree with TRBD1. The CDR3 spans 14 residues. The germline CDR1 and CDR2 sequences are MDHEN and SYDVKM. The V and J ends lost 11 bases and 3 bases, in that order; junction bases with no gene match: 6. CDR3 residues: CAGGTGGLNQPQHF. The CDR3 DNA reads TGTGCCGGGGGGACAGGGGGACTCAATCAGCCCCAGCATTTT.